The clone carrying this T cell receptor (beta chain) was seen at least ten times. This entry comes from a study of kidney transplant recipient with SARS-CoV-2 infection. TCRdb fed the reads into MiXCR, producing one record per CDR3 protein. Of 200,000 to 300,000 distinct CDR3 sequences listed, 29% are singletons. Germline values: CDR1 SGHDT, CDR2 YYEEEE. This CDR3 is built from 12 residues. The ends were cut back, 0 bases at V and 14 bases at J, with 9 bases in the middle. This specimen consisted of a blood sample, obtained at baseline and on day 111 from a kidney transplant recipient. The receptor was derived from a male patient aged 30 to 39 who had COVID-19 and was a kidney transplant recipient. Some T cells could come from the graft donor. V is TRBV5-6 and J is TRBJ1-6; D is unresolved. For the CDR3, the DNA is TGTGCCAGCAGCTTGGCCGTCTCGTCCCTCCACTTT. It is translated as CASSLAVSSLHF.